This T cell receptor beta chain is from a study of response to subunit inactivated influenza vaccine. In this sample, this clonotype turned up a few times. The antigen is unknown. The J segment lost 4 bases and the V segment lost 0 bases, leaving 3 bases of the junction unmatched. The CDR3 sequence is 14 residues long. Germline lookup yields CDR1 GTSNPN and CDR2 SVGIG (reference sequence). TCRdb re-analysed the RT-PCR reads in MiXCR, keeping a single row per CDR3 protein. The sample lists 500,000 to 600,000 distinct CDR3 sequences, 16% occurring once. Study results and limitations: Few additional T cells are recruited per seasonal influenza vaccination, authors suggested.

This clonotype was obtained from a man between 50 and 70 years old who received an inactivated influenza vaccine. Specimen: CD4+ T cells sorted from PBMCs, collected about 24 months after vaccination. The chain carries TRBV30 and TRBJ2-7, with 10 bases matching TRBD1. The CDR3 protein is CAWSVDRGLYEQYF. CDR3 bases: TGTGCCTGGAGTGTAGACAGGGGGCTTTACGAGCAGTACTTC.